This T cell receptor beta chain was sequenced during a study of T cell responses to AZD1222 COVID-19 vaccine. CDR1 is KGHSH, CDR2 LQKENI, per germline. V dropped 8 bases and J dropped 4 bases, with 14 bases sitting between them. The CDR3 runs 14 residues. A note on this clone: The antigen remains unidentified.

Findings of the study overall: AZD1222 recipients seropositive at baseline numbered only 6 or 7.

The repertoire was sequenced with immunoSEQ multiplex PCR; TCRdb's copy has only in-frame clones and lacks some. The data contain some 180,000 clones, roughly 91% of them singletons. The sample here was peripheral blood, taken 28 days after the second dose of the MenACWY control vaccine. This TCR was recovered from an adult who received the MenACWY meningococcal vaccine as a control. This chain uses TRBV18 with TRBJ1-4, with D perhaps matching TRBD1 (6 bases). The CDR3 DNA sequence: TGTGCCAGCACAGACAGGCCGAATAATGAAAAACTGTTTTTT. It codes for CASTDRPNNEKLFF. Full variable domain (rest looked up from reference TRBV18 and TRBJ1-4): NAGVMQNPRHLVRRRGQEARLRCSPMKGHSHVYWYRQLPEEGLKFMVYLQKENIIDESGMPKERFSAEFPKEGPSILRIQQVVRGDSAAYFCASTDRPNNEKLFFGSGTQLSVL.